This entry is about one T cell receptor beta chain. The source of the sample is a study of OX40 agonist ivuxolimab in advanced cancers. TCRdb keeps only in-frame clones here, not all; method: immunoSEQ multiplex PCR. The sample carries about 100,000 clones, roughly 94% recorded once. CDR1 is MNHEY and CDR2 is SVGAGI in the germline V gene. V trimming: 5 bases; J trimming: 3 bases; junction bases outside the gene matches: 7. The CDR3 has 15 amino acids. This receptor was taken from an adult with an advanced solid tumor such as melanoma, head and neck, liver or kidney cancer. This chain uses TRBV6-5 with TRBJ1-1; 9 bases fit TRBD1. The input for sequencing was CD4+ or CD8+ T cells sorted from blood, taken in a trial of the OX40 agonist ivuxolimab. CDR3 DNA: TGTGCCAGCAGTGCCCGCCGGGACAGGGACACTGAAGCTTTCTTT. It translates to CASSARRDRDTEAFF.